This passage covers 28 T cell receptor beta chains from one sample sequenced in a study of CD4+ T cells in melanoma (dated by TCRdb to between 2021 and 2024). The library was prepared using the immunoSEQ multiplex PCR assay. The source is immuneACCESS, and TCRdb retained only in-frame sequences with V and J called. Part of the clones is not carried over; for the studies checked, unresolved V genes explain less than half of this, and the remainder is unexplained. This sample comprises about 55,000 clones, nearly 70% of them detected only once. 4.5% to 6% of the sample is held by the ten biggest clonotypes. The sequenced material came from tumor tissue. All receptors come from a human donor with melanoma.

This clone was seen a handful of times. The junction does not match germline at one end; this may be a read error. The V call is TRBV7-7, the J call TRBJ2-3, with 7 bases fitting TRBD2. The CDR3 has 14 residues. The germline V gene has CDR1 SSHAT and CDR2 FNYEAQ (reference sequence). The CDR3 DNA reads as TGTGCTAGCAGCTTCGGCGGGGGAGCAGATACGCAGTATTTT. Protein product: CASSFGGGADTQYF.

This chain joins TRBV27 and TRBJ1-5; 11 bases match TRBD1. Germline V gives CDR1 MNHEY, CDR2 SMNVEV (reference sequence). This CDR3 is 14 amino acids long. The V segment lost 5 bases and the J segment 9 bases; nucleotides outside the gene matches: 6. The CDR3 spells CASSLDRGLSPQHF. DNA for the CDR3: TGTGCCAGCAGTCTGGACAGGGGGCTTTCGCCCCAGCATTTT.

The V and J genes are TRBV7-3 and TRBJ1-1; D uncertain. V dropped 8 bases and J dropped 6 bases, with 16 bases sitting between them. Per germline, CDR1 SGHTA and CDR2 FQGTGA. CDR3 length: 13 amino acids. The CDR3 is CASSPPGTAEAFF. CDR3 coding DNA: TGTGCCAGCTCCCCCCCGGGTACCGCTGAAGCTTTCTTT.

The CDR3 nucleotides read TGTGCCAGCAGCCCAGCCGGCGGGGGGCACTCCTACGAGCAGTACTTC. Its translation is CASSPAGGGHSYEQYF. The V and J genes are TRBV4-2 and TRBJ2-7; TRBD2 aligns across 8 bases. Trimming took 4 bases from V and 0 from J; bases not matched to a gene: 8. The CDR3 has 16 residues. The germline V gene encodes CDR1 LGHNA and CDR2 YNFKEQ.

The chain links TRBV7-9 to TRBJ1-1; D remains ambiguous. Trimming left V 1 base short and J 1 base short, with 4 bases between. The CDR3 sequence is 13 residues long. The germline CDR1 and CDR2 sequences are SEHNR and FQNEAQ (reference sequence). The CDR3 DNA sequence: TGTGCCAGCAGCTTAGAACAGAACACTGAAGCTTTCTTT. It codes for CASSLEQNTEAFF.

The chain combines TRBV11-1 with TRBJ2-3; perhaps D is TRBD1 or TRBD2 (5 bases each). V lost 4 bases and J lost 3, with 20 bases in between. The CDR3 is made up of 17 amino acids. CDR1 and CDR2 from the germline V gene are SGHAT and FQDESV (reference sequence). The CDR3 DNA follows: TGTGCCAGCAGCTCTCTAAAGGCTGTTGAGGGGACAGATACGCAGTATTTT. As protein: CASSSLKAVEGTDTQYF.

This sequence joins TRBV18 and TRBJ2-7; D tentatively fits TRBD1 or TRBD2 (5 bases each). The V end was cut by 2 bases, the J end by 4 bases, with 12 bases between. The CDR3 has 14 amino acids. CDR1 and CDR2 from the germline V gene are KGHSH and LQKENI. CDR3 in amino acids: CASSPSRELYEQYF. The CDR3 DNA is TGTGCCAGCTCACCATCCAGGGAGCTTTACGAGCAGTACTTC.

This clone was seen just once. This chain uses TRBV4-1 with TRBJ2-2; 8 bases fit TRBD2. V shed 1 base, J shed 2 bases, and the junction held 0 bases outside the gene matches. This CDR3 is 15 amino acids long. Germline V CDR1 and CDR2: MGHRA, YSYEKL. CDR3 in DNA: TGCGCCAGCAGCCAAGGGACTAGCAACACCGGGGAGCTGTTTTTT. Encoded protein: CASSQGTSNTGELFF.

The genes are TRBV27 and TRBJ2-7, with TRBD1 identical over 9 bases. The germline V gene has CDR1 MNHEY and CDR2 SMNVEV (reference sequence). The CDR3 length is 14 residues. The ends lost 8 bases at V and 6 bases at J; junction bases unmatched: 11. CDR3 nucleotide sequence: TGTGCCAGCTCCTTCGGGGACAGGGCCGGCGAGCAGTACTTC. It yields the protein CASSFGDRAGEQYF.

This rearrangement joins TRBV4-3 to TRBJ1-1, with a possible D match to TRBD1 (5 bases). The CDR3 is made up of 15 amino acids. V was shortened by 0 bases and J by 10 bases, with 18 bases between the two germline ends. Looked up from germline, CDR1 is LGHNA and CDR2 is YSLEER. DNA of the CDR3: TGCGCCAGCAGCCAAGAAAACCTTGCGGGGGAGAGAGCTTTCTTT. It encodes CASSQENLAGERAFF.

This CDR3 reads CASSIDDRDSTEAFF. CDR3 DNA: TGTGCCAGTAGTATAGATGACAGGGATTCCACTGAAGCTTTCTTT. The chain employs TRBV19 and TRBJ1-1, with TRBD1 matching over 7 bases. The germline CDR1 and CDR2 sequences are LNHDA and SQIVND (reference sequence). The CDR3 consists of 15 residues. With 0 bases clipped from V and 4 bases from J, the junction kept 5 bases outside the gene matches.

The chain recombines TRBV2 with TRBJ2-7, with D perhaps TRBD1 (5 bases). Deletions cut 6 bases from V and 9 bases from J, with 12 bases between. The CDR3 spans 11 residues. The germline CDR1 and CDR2 sequences are SNHLY and FYNNEI. CDR3 sequence: CASSLTVGQYF. The CDR3 coding sequence is TGTGCCAGCAGCCTGACAGTCGGGCAGTACTTC. The full variable domain, completed using reference TRBV2 and TRBJ2-7, is EPEVTQTPSHQVTQMGQEVILRCVPISNHLYFYWYRQILGQKVEFLVSFYNNEISEKSEIFDDQFSVERPDGSNFTLKIRSTKLEDSAMYFCASSLTVGQYFGPGTRLTVT.

This clone has just a few counts. Other DNA sequences of this sample code for an identical CDR3. V usage is TRBV27 and J usage is TRBJ2-7, with D maybe TRBD1 (6 bases). Trimming pared 3 bases from V and 7 bases from J, leaving 22 bases between. CDR1 is MNHEY, CDR2 SMNVEV, per germline (reference sequence). CDR3 length equals 16 residues. Here the CDR3 DNA reads TGTGCCAGCAGTTTCCTTAAACAGGGTATTACGGGGGAGCAGTACTTC. Its translation is CASSFLKQGITGEQYF.

The chain combines TRBV19 with TRBJ1-1; 11 bases match TRBD1. With 7 bases clipped from V and 4 bases from J, the junction kept 2 bases outside the gene matches. The germline V gene has CDR1 LNHDA and CDR2 SQIVND (reference sequence). CDR3 length: 13 amino acids. CDR3 nucleotide sequence: TGTGCCAGTACGGGGACAGGGGGCACTGAAGCTTTCTTT. This codes for CASTGTGGTEAFF.

The chain is built from TRBV29-1 and TRBJ1-1, with 8 positions matching TRBD1. CDR1 is SQVTM and CDR2 is ANQGSEA in the germline V gene. V shed 7 bases and J 4 bases; nucleotides not matched to a gene: 11. This CDR3 has 14 amino acids. This CDR3 reads CSARDRRLLTEAFF. The CDR3 coding sequence is TGCAGCGCACGGGACAGGCGACTTCTCACTGAAGCTTTCTTT.

V and J are TRBV4-2 and TRBJ2-1, with no clear D. The length of the CDR3 is 13 residues. Germline V gives CDR1 LGHNA, CDR2 YNFKEQ. Between the trimmed V and J ends, which lost 0 bases and 7 bases, there was a span of 7 bases. The CDR3: CASSQDYGNEQFF. CDR3 nucleotide sequence: TGTGCCAGCAGCCAAGACTACGGGAATGAGCAGTTCTTC.

This clone was observed many times. The chain couples TRBV6-4 to TRBJ2-7; 9 positions agree with TRBD1. The V and J ends lost 10 bases and 4 bases, in that order; junction bases with no gene match: 8. The CDR3 runs to 13 residues. The germline gives CDR1 MRHNA, CDR2 SNTAGT. The CDR3 sequence: CAIGTGRSYEQYF. CDR3 DNA: TGTGCCATTGGGACAGGGCGAAGTTACGAGCAGTACTTC.

The chain has TRBV19 and TRBJ1-4; a weak D match, TRBD1 (6 bases). V dropped 4 bases and J dropped 7 bases, with 13 bases sitting between them. Germline V lookup: CDR1 LNHDA, CDR2 SQIVND (reference sequence). The CDR3 consists of 14 residues. The CDR3 loop reads CASSTTGMGEKLFF. The CDR3 nucleotides are TGTGCCAGTAGTACAACAGGGATGGGTGAAAAACTGTTTTTT.

The chain joins TRBV19 to TRBJ1-3, with a tentative D call TRBD1 (5 bases). The CDR3 is made up of 16 amino acids. CDR1 and CDR2 from the germline V gene are LNHDA and SQIVND (reference sequence). With 6 bases removed from V and 0 bases from J, the gap between germline ends came to 15 bases. In DNA form, the CDR3 reads TGTGCCAGTAGCCCCGGGACTTTCAGCTCTGGAAACACCATATATTTT. This encodes CASSPGTFSSGNTIYF.

The rearrangement joins TRBV7-9 to TRBJ2-5; D is perhaps TRBD2 (5 bases). V was clipped by 5 bases and J by 5 bases, with 18 bases between them. The CDR3 covers 15 residues. Germline lookup yields CDR1 SEHNR and CDR2 FQNEAQ (reference sequence). The CDR3 loop reads CASSPTTRGWETQYF. CDR3 nucleotides: TGTGCCAGCAGCCCGACGACACGGGGTTGGGAGACCCAGTACTTC. The full variable domain, completed using reference TRBV7-9 and TRBJ2-5, is DTGVSQNPRHKITKRGQNVTFRCDPISEHNRLYWYRQTLGQGPEFLTYFQNEAQLEKSRLLSDRFSAERPKGSFSTLEIQRTEQGDSAMYLCASSPTTRGWETQYFGPGTRLLVL.

The chain combines TRBV4-1 with TRBJ1-2, with D uncertain. The CDR3 is 13 amino acids. V lost 0 bases, J lost 5 bases, and 7 bases lay in between. Per germline, CDR1 MGHRA and CDR2 YSYEKL. In nucleotides, the CDR3 is TGCGCCAGCAGCCAAGATGGCGTTTATGGCTACACCTTC. It specifies CASSQDGVYGYTF.

The chain uses TRBV4-3 and TRBJ1-3, with 7 positions matching TRBD1. J was trimmed by 2 bases and V by 0 bases; bases with no gene match: 1. CDR1 is LGHNA and CDR2 is YSLEER in the germline V gene. The CDR3 contains 15 residues. The CDR3 sequence: CASSQDGQAGNTIYF. Here the CDR3 DNA reads TGCGCCAGCAGCCAAGATGGACAGGCTGGAAACACCATATATTTT.

The chain is built from TRBV7-9 and TRBJ2-7; D remains ambiguous. Germline V lookup: CDR1 SEHNR, CDR2 FQNEAQ (reference sequence). Trimming stripped 0 bases from V and 2 bases from J, with 8 bases between. The CDR3 has 14 residues. This CDR3 is CASSLALEPYEQYF. The DNA for the CDR3 is TGTGCCAGCAGCTTAGCGCTGGAGCCCTACGAGCAGTACTTC. The full variable domain, its missing parts supplied by reference TRBV7-9 and TRBJ2-7, is DTGVSQNPRHKITKRGQNVTFRCDPISEHNRLYWYRQTLGQGPEFLTYFQNEAQLEKSRLLSDRFSAERPKGSFSTLEIQRTEQGDSAMYLCASSLALEPYEQYFGPGTRLTVT.

This clone was seen a handful of times. The gene calls are TRBV11-2 and TRBJ1-3, with 7 bases lining up with TRBD1. Germline lookup yields CDR1 SGHAT and CDR2 FQNNGV. The CDR3 covers 16 residues. Trimming removed 4 bases from V and 0 bases from J; junction bases left unmatched: 6. The CDR3 is CASSYRDRSSGNTIYF. The CDR3 DNA is TGTGCCAGCAGCTACCGGGACAGAAGCTCTGGAAACACCATATATTTT.

The chain uses TRBV13 and TRBJ1-1; D is ambiguous. Trimming pared 5 bases from V and 1 base from J, leaving 11 bases between. Germline loops: CDR1 PRHDT, CDR2 FYEKMQ (reference sequence). The CDR3 spans 14 residues. CDR3 bases: TGTGCCAGCAGCCTGTTTGGGTCGAACACTGAAGCTTTCTTT. It specifies CASSLFGSNTEAFF.

The gene calls are TRBV4-2 and TRBJ2-7, with a weak D call TRBD1 (6 bases). The CDR3 is 14 amino acids. Trimming took off 0 bases at V and 2 bases at J, with 8 bases between the two ends. Germline CDR1 and CDR2: LGHNA and YNFKEQ. CDR3: CASSQESGAYEQYF. The CDR3 DNA is TGTGCCAGCAGCCAAGAGTCAGGGGCCTACGAGCAGTACTTC.

This clone was observed a handful of times. The chain uses TRBV7-6 and TRBJ1-4; possibly TRBD1 for D (5 bases). Germline V gene sequence: CDR1 SGHVS, CDR2 FNYEAQ. V lost 4 bases and J lost 2, with 8 bases in between. This CDR3 comprises 14 residues. The CDR3 DNA sequence: TGTGCCAGCAGCTCGACAGATACTAATGAAAAACTGTTTTTT. Translation gives CASSSTDTNEKLFF.

V is TRBV28 and J is TRBJ2-7; D is undetermined. Trimming removed 5 bases from V and 3 bases from J, with 8 bases in between. This CDR3 is 12 amino acids long. CDR1 is MDHEN, CDR2 SYDVKM, per germline. The CDR3 spells CASSPQYYEQYF. The CDR3 DNA follows: TGTGCCAGCAGTCCCCAGTACTACGAGCAGTACTTC.